This T cell receptor (beta chain) was captured by sequencing in a study of blood T cell repertoires in COVID-19. Overall study context: Samples representing acute and convalescent COVID-19 were sourced from the United States, Italy and Spain. PBMCs, B-cell-depleted T cells, or T cells were the source of the cDNA or gDNA that made up the material.

The authors' processing: Amplified reference gene primers provided the basis for estimating nucleated cell counts. Assay used: immunoSEQ multiplex PCR; TCRdb lists only in-frame clones, some missing. For V, J and clone size, that table is used; D and trimming come from the DNA. The sample shows under 200,000 clones, more than 70% of them seen only once. Germline values: CDR1 MNHEY, CDR2 SVGAGI. V dropped 5 bases and J dropped 7 bases, with 5 bases sitting between them. This CDR3 comprises 10 residues. This TCR came from a man aged 40-49 years with active or convalescent COVID-19. Sequencing was carried out using peripheral blood. The rearrangement uses TRBV6-5 and TRBJ1-2, with no clear D. The CDR3 is CASSLAGYTF. CDR3 in DNA: TGTGCCAGCAGTCTAGCTGGCTACACCTTC.